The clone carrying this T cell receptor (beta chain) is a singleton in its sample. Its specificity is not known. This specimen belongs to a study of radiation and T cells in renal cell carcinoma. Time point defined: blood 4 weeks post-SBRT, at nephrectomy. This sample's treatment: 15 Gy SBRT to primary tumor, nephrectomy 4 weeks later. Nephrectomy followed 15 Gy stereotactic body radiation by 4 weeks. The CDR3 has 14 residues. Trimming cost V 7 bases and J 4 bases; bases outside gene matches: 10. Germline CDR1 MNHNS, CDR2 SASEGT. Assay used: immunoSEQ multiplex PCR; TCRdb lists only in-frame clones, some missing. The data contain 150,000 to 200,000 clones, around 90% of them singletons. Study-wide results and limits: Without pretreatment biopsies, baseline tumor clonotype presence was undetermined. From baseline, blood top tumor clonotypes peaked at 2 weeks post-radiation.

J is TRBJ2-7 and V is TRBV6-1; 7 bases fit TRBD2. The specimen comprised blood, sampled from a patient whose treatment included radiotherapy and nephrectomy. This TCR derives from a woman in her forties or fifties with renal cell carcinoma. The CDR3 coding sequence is TGTGCCAGCACTTTCGGGGACTACAAATACGAGCAGTACTTC. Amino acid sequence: CASTFGDYKYEQYF.